Listed here are 14 T cell receptor beta chains from one sample, sequenced in a study of shared clonotypes between healthy human individuals. The assay was immunoSEQ multiplex PCR, and TCRdb's table has in-frame clones only and misses some. The data show around 2.3 million clones, approximately 96% seen once. The sequencing input was naive CD4+ T cells sorted from blood. Subset specified: CD45RA+ positively selected. These receptors all stem from a man aged 18 to 35 in good health.

The V gene is TRBV7-9, the J gene TRBJ2-7; perhaps TRBD1 as D (6 bases). Trimming stripped 4 bases from V and 2 bases from J, with 9 bases between. CDR1 is SEHNR and CDR2 is FQNEAQ in the germline V gene (reference sequence). The CDR3 spans 13 residues. The CDR3 reads CASSSTGTYEQYF. In DNA, the CDR3 is TGTGCCAGCAGCTCCACAGGGACCTACGAGCAGTACTTC.

This rearrangement joins TRBV10-2 to TRBJ2-7; D gene ambiguous. V lost 2 bases to trimming and J lost 6 bases, with 14 bases between them. This CDR3 is 14 amino acids long. Per germline, CDR1 WSHSY and CDR2 SAAADI. The CDR3, as DNA: TGCGCCAGCAGTGAGGACTCGTACCGGGTCGAGCAGTACTTC. Translating it yields CASSEDSYRVEQYF.

This chain uses TRBV6-6 with TRBJ2-7, with D possibly being TRBD2 (5 bases). This CDR3 is 15 amino acids long. Trimming removed 4 bases at V and 2 bases at J, with 15 bases between. CDR1 is MNHNY and CDR2 is SVGAGI in the germline V gene (reference sequence). CDR3 sequence: CASSFLGVIPYEQYF. Written as DNA, the CDR3 is TGTGCCAGCAGTTTCCTCGGGGTAATTCCCTACGAGCAGTACTTC.

The chain recombines TRBV19 with TRBJ1-2; D is possibly TRBD1 (5 bases). The CDR3 extends over 16 amino acids. Germline V CDR1 and CDR2: LNHDA, SQIVND (reference sequence). Trimming left V 6 bases short and J 2 bases short, with 19 bases between. The CDR3 DNA reads TGTGCCAGTAGCCCAAGGGGCGGGGACGCGAACTATGGCTACACCTTC. It yields the protein CASSPRGGDANYGYTF.

This chain links TRBV6-1 with TRBJ2-4; D perhaps matches TRBD2 (6 bases). V lost 9 bases, J lost 3 bases, and 12 bases lay in between. The germline CDR1 and CDR2 sequences are MNHNS and SASEGT. The CDR3 runs 13 residues. In DNA, the CDR3 is TGTGCCAGTGTTACAGCGGGCAAAAACATTCAGTACTTC. Translated, it gives CASVTAGKNIQYF.

V and J are TRBV14 and TRBJ1-6; 8 bases match TRBD1. Germline CDR1 and CDR2: SGHDN and FVKESK. The CDR3 consists of 15 residues. V dropped 8 bases and J dropped 2; count of bases not matched to a gene: 5. The CDR3, as DNA: TGTGCCAGCCGCGACAGGGGCGCCTATAATTCACCCCTCCACTTT. Amino acids: CASRDRGAYNSPLHF.

The DNA of the CDR3 is TGTGCCAGCAGTTACTCGAGCGAGCTTTCCTACGAGCAGTACTTC. Translated: CASSYSSELSYEQYF. This chain joins TRBV6-5 and TRBJ2-7, with D hard to call. The germline V gene encodes CDR1 MNHEY and CDR2 SVGAGI. The CDR3 consists of 15 residues. V gave up 0 bases and J gave up 1 base, with 10 bases separating them.

This chain uses TRBV19 with TRBJ2-3; 10 bases are a match to TRBD2. J lost 6 bases, V lost 4 bases, and 7 bases had no gene match. Per the germline V gene, CDR1 is LNHDA and CDR2 is SQIVND (reference sequence). The CDR3 has 15 residues. This chain's CDR3 is CASSNSGGAKDTQYF. Written as DNA, the CDR3 is TGTGCCAGTAGTAACAGCGGGGGGGCGAAGGATACGCAGTATTTT.

Details on this clone: The identical CDR3 is also encoded by other nucleotide sequences in the sample. The genes are TRBV5-1 and TRBJ1-1; possible D gene TRBD1, 5 bases. Trimming took 0 bases from V and 5 from J, leaving 11 bases between them. Germline V CDR1 and CDR2: SGHRS, YFSETQ. The CDR3 loop spans 14 amino acids. DNA of the CDR3: TGCGCCAGCAGCTTGGCCGGGACCGGGACTGAAGCTTTCTTT. Protein product: CASSLAGTGTEAFF.

The V gene is TRBV6-5, the J gene TRBJ2-2, with unresolved D. Germline CDR1 reads MNHEY; CDR2 reads SVGAGI. The CDR3 has 13 amino acids. Between the trimmed V and J ends, which lost 6 bases and 3 bases, there was a span of 8 bases. The CDR3 spells CASSLDHTGELFF. DNA of the CDR3: TGTGCCAGCAGCCTTGATCACACCGGGGAGCTGTTTTTT.

The V gene is TRBV4-1, the J gene TRBJ2-7; 8 bases map to TRBD2. Germline-derived CDR1 and CDR2 are MGHRA and YSYEKL. The CDR3 runs 15 residues. V dropped 3 bases and J dropped 3; count of bases not matched to a gene: 7. The CDR3 DNA sequence: TGCGCCAGCAGCCACAGCCGGGGGGGCCTCTACGAGCAGTACTTC. Translating it yields CASSHSRGGLYEQYF.

About this clone: Other nucleotide sequences in the sample specify the same CDR3. The V and J genes are TRBV7-9 and TRBJ1-5; weak D call: TRBD1 (5 bases). CDR3 size: 12 residues. V dropped 5 bases and J dropped 6 bases, with 8 bases sitting between them. Looked up from germline, CDR1 is SEHNR and CDR2 is FQNEAQ (reference sequence). CDR3 amino acids: CASSPGGQPQHF. The CDR3 DNA sequence: TGTGCCAGCAGCCCCGGGGGTCAGCCCCAGCATTTT. The whole variable domain, remainder taken from reference TRBV7-9 and TRBJ1-5, is DTGVSQNPRHKITKRGQNVTFRCDPISEHNRLYWYRQTLGQGPEFLTYFQNEAQLEKSRLLSDRFSAERPKGSFSTLEIQRTEQGDSAMYLCASSPGGQPQHFGDGTRLSIL.

The chain employs TRBV7-2 and TRBJ2-1, with D tentatively TRBD2 (6 bases). This CDR3 region has 15 residues. Trimming stripped 6 bases from V and 2 bases from J, with 14 bases between. Germline V CDR1 and CDR2: SGHTA, FQGNSA. The CDR3 spells CASRAPGTAYNEQFF. In DNA, the CDR3 is TGTGCCAGCAGGGCTCCCGGGACTGCCTACAATGAGCAGTTCTTC.

This chain links TRBV7-9 with TRBJ2-1; 14 positions match TRBD2. Germline V gives CDR1 SEHNR, CDR2 FQNEAQ (reference sequence). This CDR3 comprises 15 residues. V lost 4 bases, J lost 9 bases, and 5 bases stayed unmatched. This chain's CDR3 is CASSSTSGGAVEQFF. The CDR3 bases are TGTGCCAGCAGCTCGACTAGCGGGGGGGCGGTTGAGCAGTTCTTC.